The entry below describes one T cell receptor beta chain. The repertoire was sequenced with immunoSEQ multiplex PCR; TCRdb's copy has only in-frame clones and lacks some. The table includes approximately 150,000 clones, more than 75% detected once. The CDR3 runs 16 residues. The V end lost 2 bases, the J end lost 2 bases, and 16 bases lay between the germline ends. Germline CDR1 reads SGHAT; CDR2 reads FQNNGV. The sample belongs to a study of cytomegalovirus exposure and HLA in healthy donors. This rearrangement joins TRBV11-2 to TRBJ2-7, with unresolved D. The sequenced material came from PBMCs. The sequence was obtained from a man aged 18 to 29 in good health and CMV-seropositive. The CDR3 nucleotides are TGTGCCAGCAGCTTATCCCCGGAAGACTTTGCCTACGAGCAGTACTTC. As protein: CASSLSPEDFAYEQYF.